The T cell receptor beta chain under discussion was sequenced for a study of cytomegalovirus exposure and HLA in healthy donors. Overall study findings and caveats: For most TCR beta V segments, an earlier analysis put the productive rate at about 87% or about 30% of the time. TCR beta chains numbering more than 150 were designated cytomegalovirus-associated.

Primers: 60 Vbeta forward and 13 Jbeta reverse. Sequencing used immunoSEQ multiplex PCR; TCRdb keeps in-frame clones, though not all of them. The sample includes about 110,000 clones, about 80% seen only once; the top ten take roughly 5.6%. Turning to this clone: The antigen remains undetermined.

The sequence was collected from a female donor in good health and CMV-seropositive. The sample taken for sequencing was PBMCs.

The CDR3 sequence is CASLGTSGSYEQYF. The CDR3 DNA is TGTGCCAGCTTAGGGACTAGCGGGTCCTACGAGCAGTACTTC. The chain recombines TRBV6-1 with TRBJ2-7; TRBD2 aligns across 12 bases. This CDR3 contains 14 residues. Per germline, CDR1 MNHNS and CDR2 SASEGT. Trimming cost V 8 bases and J 1 base; bases outside gene matches: 3.